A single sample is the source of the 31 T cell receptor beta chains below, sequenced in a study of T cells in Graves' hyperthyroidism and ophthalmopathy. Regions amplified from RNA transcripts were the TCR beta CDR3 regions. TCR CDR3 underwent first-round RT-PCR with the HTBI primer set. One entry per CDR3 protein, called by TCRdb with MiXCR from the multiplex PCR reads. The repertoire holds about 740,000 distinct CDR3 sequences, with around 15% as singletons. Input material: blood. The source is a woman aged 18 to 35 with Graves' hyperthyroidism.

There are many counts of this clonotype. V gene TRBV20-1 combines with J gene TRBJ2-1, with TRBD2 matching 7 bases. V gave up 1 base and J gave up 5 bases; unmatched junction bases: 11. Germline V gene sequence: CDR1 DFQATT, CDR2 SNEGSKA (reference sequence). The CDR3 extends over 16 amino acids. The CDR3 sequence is CSARGMAGETHNEQFF. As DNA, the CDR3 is TGCAGTGCTAGAGGGATGGCGGGAGAGACCCACAATGAGCAGTTCTTC.

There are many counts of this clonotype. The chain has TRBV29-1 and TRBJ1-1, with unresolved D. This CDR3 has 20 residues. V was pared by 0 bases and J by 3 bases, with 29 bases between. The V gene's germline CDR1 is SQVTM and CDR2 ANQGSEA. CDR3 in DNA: TGCAGCGTTGAAGAGAGGTGGCGACCTGGCGGCTCCCCGGAGGACACTGAAGCTTTCTTT. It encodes CSVEERWRPGGSPEDTEAFF.

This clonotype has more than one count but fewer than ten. In DNA form, the CDR3 reads TGTGCCAGCAGTTTACAGGTACTCGGGCCCAAGAATGAGCAGTTCTTC. As protein: CASSLQVLGPKNEQFF. This chain uses TRBV11-2 with TRBJ2-1, with D possibly TRBD1 on 5 matching bases. The V end lost 6 bases, the J end lost 7 bases, and 22 bases lay between the germline ends. The V gene's germline CDR1 is SGHAT and CDR2 FQNNGV. The CDR3 is made up of 16 amino acids.

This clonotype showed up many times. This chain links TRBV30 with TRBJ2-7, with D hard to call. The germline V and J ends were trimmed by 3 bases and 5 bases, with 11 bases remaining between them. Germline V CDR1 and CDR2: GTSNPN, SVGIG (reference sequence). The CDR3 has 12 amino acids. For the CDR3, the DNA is TGTGCCTGGAGCGAACAATATGACGAGCAGTACTTC. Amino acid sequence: CAWSEQYDEQYF.

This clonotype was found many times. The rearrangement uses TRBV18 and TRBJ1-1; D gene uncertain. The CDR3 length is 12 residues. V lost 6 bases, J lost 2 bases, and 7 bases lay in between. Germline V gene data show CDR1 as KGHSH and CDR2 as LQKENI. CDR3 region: CASSPYNTEAFF. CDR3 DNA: TGTGCCAGCTCCCCCTACAACACTGAAGCTTTCTTT.

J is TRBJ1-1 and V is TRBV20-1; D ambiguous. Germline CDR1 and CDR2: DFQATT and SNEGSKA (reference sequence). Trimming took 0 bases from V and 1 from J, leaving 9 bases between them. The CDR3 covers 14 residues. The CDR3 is CSARDLRGNTEAFF. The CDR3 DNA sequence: TGCAGTGCTAGAGATCTTCGGGGGAACACTGAAGCTTTCTTT.

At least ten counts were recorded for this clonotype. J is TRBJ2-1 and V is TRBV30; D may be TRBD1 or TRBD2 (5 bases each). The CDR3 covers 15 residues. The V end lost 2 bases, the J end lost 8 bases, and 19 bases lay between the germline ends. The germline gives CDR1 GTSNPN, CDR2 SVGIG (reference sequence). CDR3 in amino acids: CAWSPPGPPRDEQFF. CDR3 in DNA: TGTGCCTGGAGTCCCCCGGGACCACCTAGGGATGAGCAGTTCTTC.

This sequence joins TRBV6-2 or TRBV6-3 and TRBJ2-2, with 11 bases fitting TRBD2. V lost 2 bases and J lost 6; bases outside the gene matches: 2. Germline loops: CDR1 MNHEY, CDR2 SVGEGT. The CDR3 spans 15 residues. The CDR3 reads CASSYTSGSSGELFF. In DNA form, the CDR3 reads TGTGCCAGCAGTTACACTAGCGGGAGTTCCGGGGAGCTGTTTTTT.

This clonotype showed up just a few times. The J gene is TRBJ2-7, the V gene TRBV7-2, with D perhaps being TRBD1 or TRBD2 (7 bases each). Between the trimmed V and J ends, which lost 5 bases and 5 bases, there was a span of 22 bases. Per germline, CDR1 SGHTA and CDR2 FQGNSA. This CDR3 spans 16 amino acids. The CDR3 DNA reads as TGTGCCAGCAGCCCGGGAGGAGGGCCCAGGGGGGACGAGCAGTACTTC. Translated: CASSPGGGPRGDEQYF.

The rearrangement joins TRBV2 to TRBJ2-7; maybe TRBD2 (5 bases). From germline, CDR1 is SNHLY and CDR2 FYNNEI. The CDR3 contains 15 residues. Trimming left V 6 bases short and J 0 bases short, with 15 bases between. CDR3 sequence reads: CASRARAAYSYEQYF. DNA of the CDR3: TGTGCCAGCAGGGCGAGAGCGGCGTACTCCTACGAGCAGTACTTC.

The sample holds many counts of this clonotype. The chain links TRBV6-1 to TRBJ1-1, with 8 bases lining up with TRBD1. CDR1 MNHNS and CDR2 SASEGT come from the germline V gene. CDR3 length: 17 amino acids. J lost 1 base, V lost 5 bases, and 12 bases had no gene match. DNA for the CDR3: TGTGCCAGCAGTCCCATTTTAGGGCAGGGGGCGAACACTGAAGCTTTCTTT. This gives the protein CASSPILGQGANTEAFF.

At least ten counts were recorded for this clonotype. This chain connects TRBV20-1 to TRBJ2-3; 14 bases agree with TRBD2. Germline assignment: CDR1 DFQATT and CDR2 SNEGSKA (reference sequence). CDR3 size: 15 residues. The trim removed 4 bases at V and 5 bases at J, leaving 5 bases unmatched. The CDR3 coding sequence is TGCAGTGCTACGGGACTAGCGGGAGTTGGAGATACGCAGTATTTT. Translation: CSATGLAGVGDTQYF.

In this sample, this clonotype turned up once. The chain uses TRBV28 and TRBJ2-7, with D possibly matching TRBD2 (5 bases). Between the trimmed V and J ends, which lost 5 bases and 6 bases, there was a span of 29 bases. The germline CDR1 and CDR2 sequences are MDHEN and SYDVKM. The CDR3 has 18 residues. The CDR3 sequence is CASSPLGQETHNWVEQYF. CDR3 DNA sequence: TGTGCCAGCAGTCCACTAGGCCAGGAGACCCACAATTGGGTCGAGCAGTACTTC.

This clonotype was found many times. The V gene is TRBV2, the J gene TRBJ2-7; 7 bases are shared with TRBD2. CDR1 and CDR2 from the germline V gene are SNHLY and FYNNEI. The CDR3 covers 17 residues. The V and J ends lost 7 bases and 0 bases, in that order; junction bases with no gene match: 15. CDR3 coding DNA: TGTGCCAGCAAGAGGACTAGGTCTTTAGGGAGCTCCTACGAGCAGTACTTC. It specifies CASKRTRSLGSSYEQYF.

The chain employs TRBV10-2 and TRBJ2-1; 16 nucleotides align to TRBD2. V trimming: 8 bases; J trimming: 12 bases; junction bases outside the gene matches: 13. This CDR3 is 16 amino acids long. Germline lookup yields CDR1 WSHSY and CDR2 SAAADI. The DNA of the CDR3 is TGCGCCAGCCAAGGGACTAGCGGGAGGGCCGGGGGTGGGCAGTTCTTC. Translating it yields CASQGTSGRAGGGQFF.

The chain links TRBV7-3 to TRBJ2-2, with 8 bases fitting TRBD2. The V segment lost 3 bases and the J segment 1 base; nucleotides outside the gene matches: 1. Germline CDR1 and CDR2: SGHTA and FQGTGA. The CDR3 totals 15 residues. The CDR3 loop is CASSFGTRNTGELFF. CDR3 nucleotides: TGTGCCAGCAGCTTCGGGACTAGGAACACCGGGGAGCTGTTTTTT.

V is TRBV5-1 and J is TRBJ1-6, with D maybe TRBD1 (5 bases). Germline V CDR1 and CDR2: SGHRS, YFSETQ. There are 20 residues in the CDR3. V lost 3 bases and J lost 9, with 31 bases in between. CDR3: CASSYNPQDSVQGMGSPLHF. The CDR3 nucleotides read TGCGCCAGCAGCTATAACCCCCAAGACAGTGTACAAGGGATGGGTTCACCCCTCCACTTT.

The CDR3 coding sequence is TGCAGCGCAGGGGGGTACTATGGCTACACCTTC. Protein product: CSAGGYYGYTF. The chain employs TRBV29-1 and TRBJ1-2; TRBD1 aligns across 7 bases. Germline V gene lookup returns CDR1 SQVTM and CDR2 ANQGSEA. The CDR3 length is 11 residues. The ends lost 7 bases at V and 3 bases at J; junction bases unmatched: 2.

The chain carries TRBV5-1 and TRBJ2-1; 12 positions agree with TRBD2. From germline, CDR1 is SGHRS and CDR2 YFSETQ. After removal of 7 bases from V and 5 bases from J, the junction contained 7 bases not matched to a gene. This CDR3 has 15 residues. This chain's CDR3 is CASRDLAGGDNEQFF. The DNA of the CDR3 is TGCGCCAGCCGCGACCTAGCGGGAGGGGACAATGAGCAGTTCTTC.

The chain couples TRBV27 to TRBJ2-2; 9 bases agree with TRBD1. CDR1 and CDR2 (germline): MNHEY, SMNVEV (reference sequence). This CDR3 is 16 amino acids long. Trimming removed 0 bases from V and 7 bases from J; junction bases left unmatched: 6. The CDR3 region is CASSLSATGGDGELFF. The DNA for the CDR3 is TGTGCCAGCAGTTTATCCGCGACAGGGGGGGACGGGGAGCTGTTTTTT.

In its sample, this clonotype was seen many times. CDR3 coding DNA: TGCAGTGCTAGAGATGACGGCCAAGCGGGAGGTCCGAACGAGCAGTACTTC. Protein: CSARDDGQAGGPNEQYF. The rearrangement joins TRBV20-1 to TRBJ2-7; 9 bases fit TRBD2. Germline V gives CDR1 DFQATT, CDR2 SNEGSKA (reference sequence). V lost 0 bases and J lost 5; bases outside the gene matches: 14. The CDR3 spans 17 residues.

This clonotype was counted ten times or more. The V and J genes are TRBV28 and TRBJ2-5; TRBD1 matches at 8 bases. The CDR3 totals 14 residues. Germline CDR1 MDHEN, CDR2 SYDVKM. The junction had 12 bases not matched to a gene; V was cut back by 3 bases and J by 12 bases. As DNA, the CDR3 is TGTGCCAGCAGTTTGCGAGTTGGGCGGACAGGGAAGTACTTC. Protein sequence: CASSLRVGRTGKYF.

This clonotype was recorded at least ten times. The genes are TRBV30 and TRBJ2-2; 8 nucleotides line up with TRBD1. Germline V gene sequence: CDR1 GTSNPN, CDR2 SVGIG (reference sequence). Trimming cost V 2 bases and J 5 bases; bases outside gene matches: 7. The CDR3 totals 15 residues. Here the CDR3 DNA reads TGTGCCTGGAGTCTCCGGGACAGGTTTACCGGGGAGCTGTTTTTT. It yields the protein CAWSLRDRFTGELFF.

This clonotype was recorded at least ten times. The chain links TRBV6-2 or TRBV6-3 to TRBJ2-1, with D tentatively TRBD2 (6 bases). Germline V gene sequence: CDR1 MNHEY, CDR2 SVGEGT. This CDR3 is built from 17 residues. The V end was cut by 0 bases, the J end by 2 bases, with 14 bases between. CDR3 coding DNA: TGTGCCAGCAGTTACTCCCCGGGAGTGTCGGCCTACAATGAGCAGTTCTTC. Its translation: CASSYSPGVSAYNEQFF.

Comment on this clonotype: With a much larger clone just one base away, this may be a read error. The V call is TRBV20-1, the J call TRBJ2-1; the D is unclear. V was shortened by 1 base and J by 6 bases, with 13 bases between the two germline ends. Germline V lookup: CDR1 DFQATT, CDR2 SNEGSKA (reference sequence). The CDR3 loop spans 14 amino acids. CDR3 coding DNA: TGCAGTGCTAGAGTGCTGCTCCCTCCCAATGAGCAGTTCTTC. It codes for CSARVLLPPNEQFF.

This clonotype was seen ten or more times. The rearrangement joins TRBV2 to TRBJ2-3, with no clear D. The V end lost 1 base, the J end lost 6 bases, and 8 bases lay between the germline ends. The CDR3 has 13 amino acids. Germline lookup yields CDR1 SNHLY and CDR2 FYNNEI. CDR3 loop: CASSEDSVDTQYF. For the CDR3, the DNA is TGTGCCAGCAGTGAAGATTCGGTGGATACGCAGTATTTT. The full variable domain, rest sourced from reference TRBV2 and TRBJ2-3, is EPEVTQTPSHQVTQMGQEVILRCVPISNHLYFYWYRQILGQKVEFLVSFYNNEISEKSEIFDDQFSVERPDGSNFTLKIRSTKLEDSAMYFCASSEDSVDTQYFGPGTRLTVL.

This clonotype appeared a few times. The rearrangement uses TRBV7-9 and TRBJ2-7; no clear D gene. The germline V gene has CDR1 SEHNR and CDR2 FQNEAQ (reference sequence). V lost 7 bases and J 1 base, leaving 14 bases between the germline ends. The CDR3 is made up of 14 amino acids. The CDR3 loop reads CASTHPTASYEQYF. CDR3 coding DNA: TGTGCCAGCACCCACCCTACAGCGTCCTACGAGCAGTACTTC.

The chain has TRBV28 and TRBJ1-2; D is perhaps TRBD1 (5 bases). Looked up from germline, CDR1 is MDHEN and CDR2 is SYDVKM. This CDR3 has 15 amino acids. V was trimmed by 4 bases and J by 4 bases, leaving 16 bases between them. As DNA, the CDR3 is TGTGCCAGCAGTTACCTGGGACTCACGGGCTATGGCTACACCTTC. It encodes CASSYLGLTGYGYTF.

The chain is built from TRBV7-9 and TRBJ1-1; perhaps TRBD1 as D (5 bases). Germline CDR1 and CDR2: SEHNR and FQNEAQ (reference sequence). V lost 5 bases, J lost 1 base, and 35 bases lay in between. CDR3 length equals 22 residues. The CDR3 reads CASSSKRVQGQRIQLRNTEAFF. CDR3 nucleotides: TGTGCCAGCAGCAGCAAAAGGGTGCAGGGCCAGAGGATACAATTGAGGAACACTGAAGCTTTCTTT.

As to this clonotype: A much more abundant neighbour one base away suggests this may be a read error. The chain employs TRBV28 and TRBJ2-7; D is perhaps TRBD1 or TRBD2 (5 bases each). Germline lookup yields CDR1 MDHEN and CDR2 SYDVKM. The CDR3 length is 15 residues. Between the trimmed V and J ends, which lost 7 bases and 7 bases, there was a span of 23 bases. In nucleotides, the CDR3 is TGTGCCAGCACCCTCAGGACTGGCAGGGCAAGGGAGCAGTACTTC. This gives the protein CASTLRTGRAREQYF.

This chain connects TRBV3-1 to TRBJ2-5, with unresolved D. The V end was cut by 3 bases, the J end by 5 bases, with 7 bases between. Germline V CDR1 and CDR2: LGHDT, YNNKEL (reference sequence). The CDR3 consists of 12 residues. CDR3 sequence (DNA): TGTGCCAGCAGCCATGTCGCGGAGACCCAGTACTTC. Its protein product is CASSHVAETQYF.